The clone carrying this TCR beta chain turned up a few times. The antigen is unknown. TCRdb reprocessed the 5' RACE reads via MiXCR and lists one record per CDR3 protein. The sample lists about 340,000 distinct CDR3 sequences; around 12% were seen once. This sample is part of a study of T cells after yellow fever vaccination. Regarding the study as a whole: Only a small proportion of the clonotypes turned up in both the CD4 and the CD8 compartments, likely arising from convergent recombination.

This CDR3 spans 14 amino acids. Deletions cut 5 bases from V and 1 base from J, with 11 bases between. Germline V gene sequence: CDR1 SGHVS, CDR2 FQNEAQ. The receptor comes from a man in his late teens or twenties who received the YFV17D yellow fever vaccine. The sample in question was CD4+ T cells sorted from PBMCs, obtained 15 days after the yellow fever booster vaccination. The V gene is TRBV7-8, the J gene TRBJ2-5; D uncertain. The CDR3 DNA sequence: TGTGCCAGCAGCCCGAACGGCCTCCAAGAGACCCAGTACTTC. It yields the protein CASSPNGLQETQYF.